This T cell receptor (beta chain) was recovered during a study of regulatory T cells in long-lasting Graves disease. Study findings and constraints: A greater number of public clonotypes (approximately 2,500) was shared by persistent patients than by new patients (roughly 880).

With iRepertoire HTBI primers and Arm-PCR of CDR3 regions, TCR beta libraries were built. In TCRdb, the multiplex PCR reads were re-called with MiXCR into one record per CDR3 protein. The repertoire holds about 620,000 distinct CDR3 sequences, with about 16% as singletons. The germline CDR1 and CDR2 sequences are DFQATT and SNEGSKA (reference sequence). There are 18 residues in the CDR3. V was cut by 6 bases and J by 2 bases, with 29 bases left in between. The time point is: newly diagnosed GD, antithyroid drugs for less than 3 months. Isolated PBMC RNA provided the starting material for the TCR library. This clonotype showed up many times. Antigen specificity is unknown. A further study also used this sample, focusing on T cells in Graves' hyperthyroidism and ophthalmopathy.

J is TRBJ2-7 and V is TRBV20-1; perhaps TRBD2 as D (6 bases). The sequenced sample was peripheral blood mononuclear cells (PBMCs), obtained at new diagnosis, from a patient treated with antithyroid drugs. The receptor was isolated from a young woman with Graves disease. CDR3 DNA: TGCAGTGCACTAGCTATGGACGATCCCGGGACGGTCACCTACGAGCAGTACTTC. Translating it yields CSALAMDDPGTVTYEQYF.